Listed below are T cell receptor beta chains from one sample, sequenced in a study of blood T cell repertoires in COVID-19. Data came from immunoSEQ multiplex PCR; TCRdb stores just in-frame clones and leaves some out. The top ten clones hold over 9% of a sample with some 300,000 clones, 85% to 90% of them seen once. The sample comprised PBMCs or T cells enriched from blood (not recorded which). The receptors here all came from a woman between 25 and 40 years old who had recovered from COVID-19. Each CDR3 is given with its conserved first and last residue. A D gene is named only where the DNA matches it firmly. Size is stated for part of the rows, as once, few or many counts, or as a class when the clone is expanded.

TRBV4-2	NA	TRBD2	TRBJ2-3	TGTGCCAGCAGCCAAGGAAAAGCGGGAGGACCAACAGATACGCAGTATTTT	CASSQGKAGGPTDTQYF
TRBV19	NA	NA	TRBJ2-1	TGTGCCAGTAGTTTTCGGGGTGGTGAGCAGTTCTTC	CASSFRGGEQFF
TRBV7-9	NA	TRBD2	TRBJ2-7	TGTGCCAGCAGCTTCGGGGGGATAGATTATTTGGTCCCCTACGAGCAGTACTTC	CASSFGGIDYLVPYEQYF
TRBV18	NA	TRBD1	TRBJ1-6	TGTGCCAGCTCAGCAAAACCGACAGGGAGATACTATAATTCACCCCTCCACTTT	CASSAKPTGRYYNSPLHF
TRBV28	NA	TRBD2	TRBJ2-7	TGTGCCAGCAGTCCCCCGACTAGCGGGATTGGAATTATGTACTTC	CASSPPTSGIGIMYF
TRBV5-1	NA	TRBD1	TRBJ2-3	TGCGCCAGCAGCTTCGGACAGGGAATAGATACGCAGTATTTT	CASSFGQGIDTQYF
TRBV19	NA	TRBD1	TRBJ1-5	TGTGCCAGTAAAGCAGGGGACAGGGGCCGCGAATTTGGTCAGCCCCAGCATTTT	CASKAGDRGREFGQPQHF
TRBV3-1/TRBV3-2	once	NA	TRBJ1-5	TGTGCCAGCAGCCAACAGGGTGGGAATCAGCCCCAGCATTTT	CASSQQGGNQPQHF
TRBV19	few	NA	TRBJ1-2	TGTGCCAGTAGTTGGTTGATAGAATCTAACTATGGCTACACCTTC	CASSWLIESNYGYTF
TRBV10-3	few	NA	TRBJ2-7	TGTGCCATCAGTGAGCAAGCTAGTTCCTACGAGCAGTACTTC	CAISEQASSYEQYF
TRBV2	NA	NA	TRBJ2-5	TGTGCCAGCAGCTGGACAGTCCAAGAGACCCAGTACTTC	CASSWTVQETQYF
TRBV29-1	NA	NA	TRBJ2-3	TGCAGCGTGCTCGGGCGTGCGGGAGATACGCAGTATTTT	CSVLGRAGDTQYF
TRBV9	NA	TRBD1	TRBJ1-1	TGTGCCAGCAGCGGGGGGGACAGACCCAGAGAGGCTTTCTTT	CASSGGDRPREAFF
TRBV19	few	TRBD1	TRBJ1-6	TGTGCCAGTAGTATATCCGGACAGGGTGGCTCCTATAATTCACCCCTCCACTTT	CASSISGQGGSYNSPLHF
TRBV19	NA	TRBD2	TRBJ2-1	TGTGCCAGTAGTATCACAGCGGGGGGCTCCTACAATGAGCAGTTCTTC	CASSITAGGSYNEQFF
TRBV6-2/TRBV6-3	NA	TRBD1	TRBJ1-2	TGTGCCAGCAGTTACCTGGCGGGACAGGTTCCTACCTATGGCTACACCTTC	CASSYLAGQVPTYGYTF
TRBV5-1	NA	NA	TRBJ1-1	TGCGCCAGCAGTTGGACTCGGGGGGGAAGAACTGAAGCTTTCTTT	CASSWTRGGRTEAFF
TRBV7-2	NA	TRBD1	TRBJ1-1	TGTGCCAGCAGCTTAGACGGGACAGGGGTGGAAGCTTTCTTT	CASSLDGTGVEAFF
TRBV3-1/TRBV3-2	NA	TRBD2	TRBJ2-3	TGTGCCAGCAGCCGAGTTGGGACTACCCTCACAGATACGCAGTATTTT	CASSRVGTTLTDTQYF
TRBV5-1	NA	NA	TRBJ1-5	TGCGCCAGCAGCTTTACCACAGGGCGCTCGCCCCAGCATTTT	CASSFTTGRSPQHF
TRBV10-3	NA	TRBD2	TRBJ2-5	TGTGCCATCACCCGAGGACTAGCGGGATCCCAAGAGACCCAGTACTTC	CAITRGLAGSQETQYF
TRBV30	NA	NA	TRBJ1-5	TGTGCCTGGGAAAGCGGGGGAAATCAGCCCCAGCATTTT	CAWESGGNQPQHF
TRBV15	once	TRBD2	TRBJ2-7	TGTGCCACCAGCAGGGGACTAGCGGGGTTATACGAGCAGTACTTC	CATSRGLAGLYEQYF
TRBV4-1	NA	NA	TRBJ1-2	TGCGCCAGCAGCCAAGGCCCCCAGGGTGTTTATGGCTACACCTTC	CASSQGPQGVYGYTF
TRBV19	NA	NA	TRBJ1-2	TGTGCCAGTAGAACGGACAGACACTATGGCTACACCTTC	CASRTDRHYGYTF
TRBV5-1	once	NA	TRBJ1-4	TGCGCCAGCAGCTTGGCAGGGTTGCGTGAAAAACTGTTTTTT	CASSLAGLREKLFF
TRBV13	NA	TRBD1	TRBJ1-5	TGTGCCAGCAGCCCAGGACAGGGAAGTCAGCCCCAGCATTTT	CASSPGQGSQPQHF
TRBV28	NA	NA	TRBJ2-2	TGTGCCAGCAGTTCCCCGTTTAGCGGACACACCGGGGAGCTGTTTTTT	CASSSPFSGHTGELFF
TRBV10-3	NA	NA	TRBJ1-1	TGTGCCATCAGTGAACAGTTAACAGGGCCCACCAAGGCTTTCTTT	CAISEQLTGPTKAFF
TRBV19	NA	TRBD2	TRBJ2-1	TGTGCCAGTAGTATAAGGACTAGCGGACGCCTTTACAATGAGCAGTTCTTC	CASSIRTSGRLYNEQFF
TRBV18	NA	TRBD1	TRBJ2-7	TGTGCCAGCTCACCAGGTCAGGGGGTCAACTCCTACGAGCAGTACTTC	CASSPGQGVNSYEQYF
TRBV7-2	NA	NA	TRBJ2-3	TGTGCCAGCAGCTTACCCTCCGACTACCTAAACACAGATACGCAGTATTTT	CASSLPSDYLNTDTQYF
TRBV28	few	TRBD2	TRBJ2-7	TGTGCCAGCAACCCTACGGGGGGAGGGATGTACATGTACGAGCAGTACTTC	CASNPTGGGMYMYEQYF
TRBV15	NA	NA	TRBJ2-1	TGTGCCACCAGCAGAGTCTGGGGCAGGGGTTACAATGAGCAGTTCTTC	CATSRVWGRGYNEQFF
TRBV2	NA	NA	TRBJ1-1	TGTGCCAGCAGCGCGGACAGGAACACTGAAGCTTTCTTT	CASSADRNTEAFF
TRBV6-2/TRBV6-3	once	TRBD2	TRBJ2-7	TGTGCCAGCAGTCGACTAGCGGGAGGGTCCTACGAGCAGTACTTC	CASSRLAGGSYEQYF
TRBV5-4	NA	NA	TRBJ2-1	TGTGCCAGCAGCCTGGGGGGCTATGTATCAGGGGGGTCCTACAATGAGCAGTTCTTC	CASSLGGYVSGGSYNEQFF
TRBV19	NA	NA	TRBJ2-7	TGTGCCAGTAGTATAGATTTGGCCCAAGACGAGCAGTACTTC	CASSIDLAQDEQYF
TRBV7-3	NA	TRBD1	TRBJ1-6	TGTGCCAGCAGCTTAATCCCCGCCCTGGGCAGGGGGTCCCCCCTCCACTTT	CASSLIPALGRGSPLHF
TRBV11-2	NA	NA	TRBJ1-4	TGTGCCAGCAGGCCTACTAGGAATGAAAAACTGTTTTTT	CASRPTRNEKLFF
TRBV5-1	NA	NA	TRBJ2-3	TGCGCCAGCAGGGGGCGGCCCACTAGCACAGATACGCAGTATTTT	CASRGRPTSTDTQYF
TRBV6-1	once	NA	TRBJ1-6	TGTGCCAGCAGTGAAGCTGGCAGATATAATTCACCCCTCCACTTT	CASSEAGRYNSPLHF
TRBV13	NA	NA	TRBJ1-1	TGTGCCAGCAGCTTAGGTGGAGGTAACACTGAAGCTTTCTTT	CASSLGGGNTEAFF
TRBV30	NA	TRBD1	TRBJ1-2	TGTGCCTGGAGTGTCCCCGACAGGGGGGATGGCTACACCTTC	CAWSVPDRGDGYTF
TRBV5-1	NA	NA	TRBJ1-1	TGCGCCAGCAGCTTGTCCGTCCCCGCGGACACTGAAGCTTTCTTT	CASSLSVPADTEAFF
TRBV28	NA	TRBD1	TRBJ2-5	TGTGCCAGCAGTCTACCCACGGGGACAGGGCCTCCCCAAGAGACCCAGTACTTC	CASSLPTGTGPPQETQYF
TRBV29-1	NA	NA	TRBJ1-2	TGCAGCGGGAGACAGGACGCTAACTATGGCTACACCTTC	CSGRQDANYGYTF
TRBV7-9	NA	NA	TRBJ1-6	TGTGCCAGCAGCACCCAGGGGACGGATTCACCCCTCCACTTT	CASSTQGTDSPLHF
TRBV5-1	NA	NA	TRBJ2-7	TGCGCCAGCAGCTTGGGTTCTGGGAGAACCTACGAGCAGTACTTC	CASSLGSGRTYEQYF